This T cell receptor beta chain was retrieved from a study of CD8 T cells in Susac syndrome. The CDR3 runs to 14 residues. The V and J ends lost 6 bases and 3 bases, in that order; junction bases with no gene match: 3. Germline CDR1 reads MNHEY; CDR2 reads SMNVEV (reference sequence). Random hexamers were used to reverse transcribe the RNA input (about 0.5 to 1 ug). A single record per CDR3 protein comes from TCRdb applying MiXCR to the immunoSEQ multiplex PCR reads. Seen here are about 300,000 distinct CDR3 sequences, 75% to 85% observed once, and the top ten hold approximately 0.2%. Sequencing of TCR beta, carried out with a high-throughput approach, was applied to CD8+ and CD4+ T cells from the blood. Multiple sclerosis controls were treatment-naive patients with stable or active relapsing-remitting disease. The CD8+ and CD4+ T cells were isolated magnetically using a negative isolation approach, whereas the TEMRA cells were enriched by FACS.

Source material: CD8+ T cells from PBMCs. V gene TRBV27 combines with J gene TRBJ1-4; 8 bases are a match to TRBD1. This clonotype originated in a human donor with multiple sclerosis. CDR3 bases: TGTGCCAGCAGGACGGGACAGGCTAATGAAAAACTGTTTTTT. It codes for CASRTGQANEKLFF.